The 21 T cell receptor beta chains reported below all come from one sample, sequenced in a study of T cell responses to AZD1222 COVID-19 vaccine. Data came from immunoSEQ multiplex PCR; TCRdb stores just in-frame clones and leaves some out. The sample yields about 120,000 clones, around 86% seen once. The source material was peripheral blood, sampled on day 0 of AZD1222 vaccination. Source of these receptors: an adult in good health.

V is TRBV5-1 and J is TRBJ1-2, with 8 bases that match TRBD1. This CDR3 comprises 12 residues. Germline V gene lookup returns CDR1 SGHRS and CDR2 YFSETQ. V lost 4 bases, J lost 8 bases, and 4 bases stayed unmatched. CDR3 in amino acids: CASSPRDRGYTF. In DNA, the CDR3 is TGCGCCAGCAGCCCCCGGGACAGGGGCTACACCTTC. Looking up the rest from reference TRBV5-1 and TRBJ1-2 gives the full variable domain: KAGVTQTPRYLIKTRGQQVTLSCSPISGHRSVSWYQQTPGQGLQFLFEYFSETQRNKGNFPGRFSGRQFSNSRSEMNVSTLELGDSALYLCASSPRDRGYTFGSGTRLTVV.

The gene calls are TRBV15 and TRBJ1-2; no definite D call. Germline CDR1 reads LNHNV; CDR2 reads YYDKDF (reference sequence). The CDR3 runs to 15 residues. V was shortened by 0 bases and J by 0 bases, with 8 bases between the two germline ends. CDR3 coding DNA: TGTGCCACCAGCAGAGACGTAGGAGCTAACTATGGCTACACCTTC. Amino acids: CATSRDVGANYGYTF. Full variable domain (missing parts from reference TRBV15 and TRBJ1-2): DAMVIQNPRYQVTQFGKPVTLSCSQTLNHNVMYWYQQKSSQAPKLLFHYYDKDFNNEADTPDNFQSRRPNTSFCFLDIRSPGLGDTAMYLCATSRDVGANYGYTFGSGTRLTVV.

V and J are TRBV6-2 or TRBV6-3 and TRBJ2-7; 9 bases match TRBD2. CDR1 is MNHEY, CDR2 SVGEGT, per germline. This CDR3 contains 15 residues. V was pared by 4 bases and J by 1 base, with 5 bases of the junction left unmatched. Here the CDR3 reads CASSSAGGLSYEQYF. The CDR3 region has the DNA TGTGCCAGCAGTTCAGCGGGGGGCTTATCCTACGAGCAGTACTTC.

The gene calls are TRBV18 and TRBJ2-1, with 8 bases identical to TRBD1. Germline CDR1 KGHSH, CDR2 LQKENI. The CDR3 has 16 amino acids. V lost 2 bases to trimming and J lost 8 bases; unmatched junction nucleotides: 11. CDR3 coding DNA: TGTGCCAGCTCACCATCTGGGGGTCAGGGGGCTTATGAGCAGTTCTTC. Its translation: CASSPSGGQGAYEQFF.

The chain couples TRBV19 to TRBJ1-2; TRBD1 matches 8 bases. The CDR3 loop spans 19 amino acids. Germline values: CDR1 LNHDA, CDR2 SQIVND (reference sequence). Trimming cost V 9 bases and J 3 bases; bases outside gene matches: 24. The chain's CDR3 is CASTHTGGDRSCWDYGYTF. Written as DNA, the CDR3 is TGTGCCAGCACTCACACGGGGGGGGACAGGTCTTGTTGGGACTATGGCTACACCTTC.

V usage is TRBV6-5 and J usage is TRBJ1-1; 8 positions agree with TRBD1. V dropped 6 bases and J dropped 5; count of bases not matched to a gene: 8. The germline V gene has CDR1 MNHEY and CDR2 SVGAGI. This CDR3 contains 14 residues. DNA of the CDR3: TGTGCCAGCAGGTCAGGGGGCGTGGGAACTGAAGCTTTCTTT. Its translation is CASRSGGVGTEAFF.

V usage is TRBV7-2 and J usage is TRBJ1-4; 8 bases agree with TRBD1. CDR1 is SGHTA and CDR2 is FQGNSA in the germline V gene. The CDR3 is 15 amino acids. Unmatched junction bases numbered 2, after V lost 5 bases and J lost 0 bases. The CDR3: CASSKQGATNEKLFF. CDR3 bases: TGTGCCAGCAGCAAACAGGGGGCAACTAATGAAAAACTGTTTTTT.

This clone was observed a few times. The rearrangement uses TRBV9 and TRBJ1-2; D unclear. The V gene's germline CDR1 is SGDLS and CDR2 YYNGEE. The CDR3 has 15 residues. Trimming took off 0 bases at V and 8 bases at J, with 17 bases between the two ends. CDR3 loop: CASSVGPAAVQGYTF. Written as DNA, the CDR3 is TGTGCCAGCAGCGTAGGGCCGGCGGCGGTTCAGGGCTACACCTTC.

The chain combines TRBV10-3 with TRBJ2-7; 10 positions match TRBD1. V shed 5 bases and J 7 bases; nucleotides not matched to a gene: 11. The CDR3 has 15 amino acids. The V gene's germline CDR1 is ENHRY and CDR2 SYGVKD. CDR3 in amino acids: CAISITPGQGSEQYF. The CDR3 nucleotides are TGTGCCATCAGTATTACTCCGGGACAGGGGTCGGAGCAGTACTTC.

V is TRBV7-9 and J is TRBJ2-2; 7 bases fit TRBD2. Germline V gene data show CDR1 as SEHNR and CDR2 as FQNEAQ (reference sequence). CDR3 length: 16 amino acids. V lost 5 bases, J lost 0 bases, and 6 bases stayed unmatched. The CDR3 nucleotides are TGTGCCAGCAGCGGGAGGGACGCCGCGAACACCGGGGAGCTGTTTTTT. The encoded protein is CASSGRDAANTGELFF. Filled out from reference TRBV7-9 and TRBJ2-2, the complete variable domain reads DTGVSQNPRHKITKRGQNVTFRCDPISEHNRLYWYRQTLGQGPEFLTYFQNEAQLEKSRLLSDRFSAERPKGSFSTLEIQRTEQGDSAMYLCASSGRDAANTGELFFGEGSRLTVL.

The chain recombines TRBV10-1 with TRBJ2-7; D is undetermined. CDR1 WNHNN and CDR2 SYGVQD come from the germline V gene (reference sequence). Trimming stripped 2 bases from V and 0 bases from J, with 8 bases between. The CDR3 loop spans 14 amino acids. CDR3 region: CASSEGPVSYEQYF. CDR3 sequence (DNA): TGCGCCAGCAGTGAGGGGCCGGTCTCCTACGAGCAGTACTTC.

This clone was observed a single time. The rearrangement links TRBV5-1 to TRBJ1-1; D possibly corresponds to TRBD1 (6 bases). CDR3 length equals 14 residues. Trimming pared 4 bases from V and 4 bases from J, leaving 14 bases between. The germline gives CDR1 SGHRS, CDR2 YFSETQ. The CDR3 DNA sequence: TGCGCCAGCAGCGCGGAAACAGGGCTCACTGAAGCTTTCTTT. Translated, it gives CASSAETGLTEAFF. Based on the CDR3 plus reference TRBV5-1 and TRBJ1-1, the full variable domain is KAGVTQTPRYLIKTRGQQVTLSCSPISGHRSVSWYQQTPGQGLQFLFEYFSETQRNKGNFPGRFSGRQFSNSRSEMNVSTLELGDSALYLCASSAETGLTEAFFGQGTRLTVV.

This chain connects TRBV15 to TRBJ2-7, with 9 nucleotides matching TRBD1. Per germline, CDR1 LNHNV and CDR2 YYDKDF (reference sequence). The CDR3 is 15 residues long. The V gene end was trimmed by 4 bases and the J gene end by 5 bases; junction bases not matched to a gene: 9. CDR3 nucleotide sequence: TGTGCCACCAGCAAGGCCGGGACAGGGAGGAACGAGCAGTACTTC. Its protein product is CATSKAGTGRNEQYF.

This clone was seen only a few times. The V and J genes are TRBV5-6 and TRBJ2-7, with 8 bases aligning to TRBD1. The germline V gene has CDR1 SGHDT and CDR2 YYEEEE. Losses at the gene ends were 1 base for V and 2 bases for J; bases not matched to a gene: 5. The CDR3 sequence is 15 residues long. The CDR3 reads CASSLSGTGPYEQYF. In DNA, the CDR3 is TGTGCCAGCAGCTTGTCCGGGACAGGTCCCTACGAGCAGTACTTC.

The gene calls are TRBV5-4 and TRBJ2-5, with a tentative D call TRBD1 (7 bases). In germline, CDR1 is SGHNT, CDR2 YYREEE (reference sequence). V lost 4 bases to trimming and J lost 4 bases, with 17 bases between them. The CDR3 sequence is 15 residues long. DNA of the CDR3: TGTGCCAGCAGCAACGGCGGGGACAGCGGAGAGACCCAGTACTTC. Its protein product is CASSNGGDSGETQYF. Variable domain in full (rest from reference TRBV5-4 and TRBJ2-5): ETGVTQSPTHLIKTRGQQVTLRCSSQSGHNTVSWYQQALGQGPQFIFQYYREEENGRGNFPPRFSGLQFPNYSSELNVNALELDDSALYLCASSNGGDSGETQYFGPGTRLLVL.

The rearrangement joins TRBV7-6 to TRBJ2-3; D is perhaps TRBD2 (5 bases). CDR3 length: 14 residues. The germline gives CDR1 SGHVS, CDR2 FNYEAQ. V lost 2 bases and J 6 bases, leaving 12 bases between the germline ends. CDR3 bases: TGTGCCAGCAGCTTAAGTCGCCGGGGTGATACGCAGTATTTT. Its translation: CASSLSRRGDTQYF.

The chain joins TRBV19 to TRBJ2-7; D is possibly TRBD1 (6 bases). This CDR3 comprises 14 residues. Germline V gives CDR1 LNHDA, CDR2 SQIVND (reference sequence). Trimming removed 6 bases from V and 5 bases from J, with 17 bases in between. In DNA form, the CDR3 reads TGTGCCAGTAGCACATACAGGGAACACGACGAGCAGTACTTC. Its protein is CASSTYREHDEQYF.

V usage is TRBV15 and J usage is TRBJ1-2; D is perhaps TRBD1 (6 bases). Germline V gene sequence: CDR1 LNHNV, CDR2 YYDKDF (reference sequence). The V end was cut by 5 bases, the J end by 6 bases, with 16 bases between. CDR3 length equals 14 residues. The chain's CDR3 is CATSRRVGADGYTF. DNA of the CDR3: TGTGCCACCAGCCGTAGGGTGGGGGCTGATGGCTACACCTTC.

The chain employs TRBV10-3 and TRBJ1-1; D might be TRBD1 (5 bases). The CDR3 is 11 residues long. The germline V gene encodes CDR1 ENHRY and CDR2 SYGVKD. Deletions cut 9 bases from V and 1 base from J, with 6 bases between. CDR3 DNA sequence: TGTGCCATACAGGAGAACACTGAAGCTTTCTTT. Protein product: CAIQENTEAFF.

V and J are TRBV3-1 (or the pseudogene TRBV3-2) and TRBJ2-7; D is undetermined. Trimming removed 1 base at V and 6 bases at J, with 7 bases between. The germline CDR1 and CDR2 sequences are LGHDT and YNNKEL (reference sequence). The CDR3 consists of 12 residues. This CDR3 is CASSQASAEQYF. DNA of the CDR3: TGTGCCAGCAGCCAAGCTTCGGCCGAGCAGTACTTC.

This sequence joins TRBV3-1 (or the pseudogene TRBV3-2) and TRBJ2-1; D tentatively reads TRBD1 or TRBD2 (5 bases each). The CDR3 runs to 16 residues. V lost 1 base and J 1 base, leaving 11 bases between the germline ends. Germline V gene data show CDR1 as LGHDT and CDR2 as YNNKEL (reference sequence). CDR3 coding DNA: TGTGCCAGCAGCCAAGGTGGGGGTGGGTCCTACAATGAGCAGTTCTTC. Translated: CASSQGGGGSYNEQFF.